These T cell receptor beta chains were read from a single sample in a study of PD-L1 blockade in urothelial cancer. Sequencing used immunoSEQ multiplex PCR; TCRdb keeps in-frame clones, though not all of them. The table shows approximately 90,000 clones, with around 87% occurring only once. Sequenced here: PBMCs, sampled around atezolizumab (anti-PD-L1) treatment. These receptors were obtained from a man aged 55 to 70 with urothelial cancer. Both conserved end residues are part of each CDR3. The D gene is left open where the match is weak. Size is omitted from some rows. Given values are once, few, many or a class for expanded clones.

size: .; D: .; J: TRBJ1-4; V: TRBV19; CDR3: CASSIQLEEKLFF; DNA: TGTGCCAGTAGTATTCAACTCGAGGAAAAACTGTTTTTT
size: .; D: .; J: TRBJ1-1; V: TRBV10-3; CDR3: CAISESQGNTEAFF; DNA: TGTGCCATCAGTGAATCCCAGGGGAACACTGAAGCTTTCTTT
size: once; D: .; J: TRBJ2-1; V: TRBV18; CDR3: CASSMTEYNEQFF; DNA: TGTGCCAGCTCTATGACAGAATACAATGAGCAGTTCTTC
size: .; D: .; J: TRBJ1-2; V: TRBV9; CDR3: CASSVGRGVNYGYTF; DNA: TGTGCCAGCAGCGTAGGTAGGGGCGTAAACTATGGCTACACCTTC
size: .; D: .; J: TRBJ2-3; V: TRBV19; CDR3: CASSIGGIDADTQYF; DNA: TGTGCCAGTAGTATAGGCGGGATAGACGCAGATACGCAGTATTTT
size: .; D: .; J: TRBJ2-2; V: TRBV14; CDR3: CASSQFSGTGELFF; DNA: TGTGCCAGCAGCCAATTCTCCGGGACCGGGGAGCTGTTTTTT
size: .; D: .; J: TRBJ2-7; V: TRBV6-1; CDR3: CASSEMGARQGRQYF; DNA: TGTGCCAGCAGTGAAATGGGGGCCCGGCAAGGGAGGCAGTACTTC
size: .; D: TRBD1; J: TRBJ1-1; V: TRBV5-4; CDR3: CASTRGQWGTEAFF; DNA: TGTGCCAGCACCCGGGGACAGTGGGGGACTGAAGCTTTCTTT
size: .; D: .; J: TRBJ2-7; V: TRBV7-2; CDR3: CASSFMAVESYEQYF; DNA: TGTGCCAGCAGCTTCATGGCGGTAGAATCCTACGAGCAGTACTTC
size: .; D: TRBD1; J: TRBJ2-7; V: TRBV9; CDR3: CASSVEWDRGQYEQYF; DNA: TGTGCCAGCAGCGTAGAATGGGACAGGGGGCAGTACGAGCAGTACTTC
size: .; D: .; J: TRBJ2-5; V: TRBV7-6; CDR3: CASSLPGNQETQYF; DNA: TGTGCCAGCAGCCTCCCCGGGAACCAAGAGACCCAGTACTTC
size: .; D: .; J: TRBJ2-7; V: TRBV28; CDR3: CASSLGAEYEQYF; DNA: TGTGCCAGCAGTTTGGGGGCAGAGTACGAGCAGTACTTC
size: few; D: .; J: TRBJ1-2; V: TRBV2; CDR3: CASSAVGGYGYTF; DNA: TGTGCCAGCAGTGCCGTCGGTGGTTATGGCTACACCTTC
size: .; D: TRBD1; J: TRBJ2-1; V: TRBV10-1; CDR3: CAIQGAGSYNEQFF; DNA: TGCGCCATACAGGGGGCTGGATCCTACAATGAGCAGTTCTTC
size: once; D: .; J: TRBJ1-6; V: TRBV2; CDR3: CASSPTGTVGNSPLHF; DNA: TGTGCCAGCAGTCCAACCGGGACTGTGGGTAATTCACCCCTCCACTTT
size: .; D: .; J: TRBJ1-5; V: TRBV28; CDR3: CASYVSNQPQHF; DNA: TGTGCCAGCTATGTAAGCAATCAGCCCCAGCATTTT
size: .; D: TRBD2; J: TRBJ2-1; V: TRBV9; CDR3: CASSQAGSSYNEQFF; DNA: TGTGCCAGCAGCCAAGCGGGGAGCTCCTACAATGAGCAGTTCTTC
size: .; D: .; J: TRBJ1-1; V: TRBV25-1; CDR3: CASRGWGGVNTEAFF; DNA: TGTGCCAGCAGAGGATGGGGAGGGGTGAACACTGAAGCTTTCTTT
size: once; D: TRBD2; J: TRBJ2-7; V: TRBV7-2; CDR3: CASSLGGLAGYEQYF; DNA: TGTGCCAGCAGCTTAGGGGGACTAGCGGGCTACGAGCAGTACTTC
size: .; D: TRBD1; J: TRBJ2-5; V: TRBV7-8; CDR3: CASSPGQGGYQETQYF; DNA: TGTGCCAGCAGCCCAGGACAGGGGGGGTACCAAGAGACCCAGTACTTC
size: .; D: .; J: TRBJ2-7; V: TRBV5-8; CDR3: CASSPKQGVVREQYF; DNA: TGTGCCAGCAGCCCCAAACAGGGAGTGGTACGGGAGCAGTACTTC
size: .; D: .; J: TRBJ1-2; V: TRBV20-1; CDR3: CSALRYGYTF; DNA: TGCAGTGCCCTCCGGTATGGCTACACCTTC
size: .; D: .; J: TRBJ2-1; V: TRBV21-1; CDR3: CASSETAGGTYNEQFF; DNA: TGTGCCAGCAGCGAAACCGCGGGGGGGACCTACAATGAGCAGTTCTTC
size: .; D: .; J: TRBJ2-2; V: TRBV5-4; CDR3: CASSLVQGTSTGELFF; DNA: TGTGCCAGCAGCTTGGTGCAGGGAACTTCCACCGGGGAGCTGTTTTTT
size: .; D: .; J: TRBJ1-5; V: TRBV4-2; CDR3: CASSQGALNQPQHF; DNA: TGTGCCAGCAGCCAAGGAGCCCTAAATCAGCCCCAGCATTTT
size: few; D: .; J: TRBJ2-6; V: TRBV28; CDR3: CASSFRTRLKSGANVLTF; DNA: TGTGCCAGCAGTTTCCGGACAAGGTTAAAGTCTGGGGCCAACGTCCTGACTTTC
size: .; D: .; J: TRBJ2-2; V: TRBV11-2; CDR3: CASSLRSGRTTGELFF; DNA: TGTGCCAGCAGCTTACGGTCGGGTCGCACCACCGGGGAGCTGTTTTTT
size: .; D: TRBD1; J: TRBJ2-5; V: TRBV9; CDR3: CASSVGGGQGGETQYF; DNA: TGTGCCAGCAGCGTAGGGGGGGGACAGGGGGGAGAGACCCAGTACTTC
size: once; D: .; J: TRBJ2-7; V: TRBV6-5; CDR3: CASTRAGAYEQYF; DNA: TGTGCCAGCACAAGGGCAGGGGCCTACGAGCAGTACTTC
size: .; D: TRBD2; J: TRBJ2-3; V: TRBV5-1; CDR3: CASRPLGGDTQYF; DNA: TGCGCCAGCAGGCCCCTCGGGGGGGATACGCAGTATTTT
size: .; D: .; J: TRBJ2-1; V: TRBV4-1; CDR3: CASSPWGFGEDYNEQFF; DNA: TGCGCCAGCAGCCCTTGGGGTTTCGGGGAGGACTACAATGAGCAGTTCTTC
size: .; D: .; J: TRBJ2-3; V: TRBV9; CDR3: CASSGPGKQRQYF; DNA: TGTGCCAGCAGCGGTCCGGGGAAACAAAGGCAGTATTTT
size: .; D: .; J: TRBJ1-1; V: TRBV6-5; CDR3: CASSPGLNTEAFF; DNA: TGTGCCAGCAGCCCAGGATTGAACACTGAAGCTTTCTTT
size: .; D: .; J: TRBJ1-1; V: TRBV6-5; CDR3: CASSAAGAGNTEAFF; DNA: TGTGCCAGCAGTGCCGCGGGGGCTGGGAACACTGAAGCTTTCTTT
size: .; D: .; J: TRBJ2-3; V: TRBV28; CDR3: CASSLPDSPFSQYF; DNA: TGTGCCAGCAGTTTACCAGACTCTCCCTTTTCGCAGTATTTT
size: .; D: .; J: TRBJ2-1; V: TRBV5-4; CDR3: CASSRSAGSSYNEQFF; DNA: TGTGCCAGCAGCCGCAGTGCGGGAAGCTCCTACAATGAGCAGTTCTTC
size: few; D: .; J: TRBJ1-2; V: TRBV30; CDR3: CAWSVNGVYGYTF; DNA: TGTGCCTGGAGTGTAAACGGGGTGTATGGCTACACCTTC
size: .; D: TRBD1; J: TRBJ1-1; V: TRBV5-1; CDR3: CASSTQGAGTEAFF; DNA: TGCGCCAGCAGCACACAGGGGGCCGGCACTGAAGCTTTCTTT
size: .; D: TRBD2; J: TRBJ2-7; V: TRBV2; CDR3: CASSAGGRGEQYF; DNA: TGTGCCAGCAGTGCTGGCGGGAGGGGCGAGCAGTACTTC
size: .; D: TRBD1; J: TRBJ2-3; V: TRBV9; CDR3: CASSVDRGGTDTQYF; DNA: TGTGCCAGCAGCGTAGACAGGGGAGGCACAGATACGCAGTATTTT